Detailed here is one T cell receptor beta chain. Its target antigen remains unknown. No quality values exist for individual bases; no much larger clone is one base distant. Repertoire analyses used eight or nine healthy control donors as the comparison group. Before genomic DNA extraction, CD8+ T cells lacking CD4 were purified from blood. Libraries came from the immunoSEQ multiplex PCR assay. Genomic DNA from the sorted T-cell subsets was used to amplify and sequence rearranged TCR beta chain products. The paper's data handling went like this. Shannon entropy and Simpson indices were used to measure how diverse the repertoire of productive TCR beta rearrangements was. To assess clonal expansion, the frequencies of the 100 most abundant productive TCR beta clonotypes were added up as a share of total reads. A self-reactivity index based on amino acid usage at CDR3beta positions 6 and 7 was applied to the TRB repertoires. Two-way ANOVA was used for repertoire analyses, and Student t or Mann-Whitney tests were used for flow cytometric analyses. This is the immuneACCESS table as TCRdb keeps it, with only in-frame sequences that have V and J called. A part of the clones is gone; compared with another copy, unresolved V genes explain less than half, and the rest is unexplained. V and J calls and clone size follow that table, whereas D and trimming were derived from the DNA. In all, the sample holds 32,000 or so clones, and about 89% of those were seen once. Approximately 14% of the sample lies in the top ten.

This sample is drawn from a study of regulatory and conventional T cells in RAG deficiency (dated by TCRdb to 2015 to 2018). Study-level background: To compare the diversity and composition of the repertoires of Treg, conventional CD4+ and CD8+ T cells between RAG-deficient patients and healthy controls, the study applied high-throughput TCR beta sequencing. Here is what the overall study found, with its caveats: Some T-cell subset analyses were not done for some subjects. All patient T-cell subsets had shorter CDR3 lengths; Omenn syndrome patients showed >80% Treg-Tconv repertoire overlap at nucleotide and amino acid level. Compared with controls, Omenn syndrome and CID/AS patients had approximately 100-fold fewer unique TCR beta sequences in Treg cells, whereas the reduction in the other subsets was roughly 10-fold. Compared with control T-cell subpopulations, the RAG-deficient patients had markedly lower Shannon entropy and higher Simpson indices. Rather than being bona fide Treg cells, the sorted CD25-high CD127-low cells in Omenn syndrome patients may represent peripherally activated cells.

Taken from the germline V gene (reference sequence), the CDR1 and CDR2 loops are SEHNR and FQNEAQ. The CDR3, cysteine through phenylalanine, is 13 amino acids long. CDR3 DNA only is kept here, 39 bases in frame from base 1. Trimming costs V 0 bases and J 6 bases, and their ends lie 8 bases apart. These data were also filed under a second study, of regulatory T cells. As the second publication notes: In the multiplex PCR, 52 forward TRBV primers and 13 reverse TRBJ primers were used, and assay-based and computational corrections were applied for amplification bias. Repertoires from patients had restricted unique TRB V-J pairs and skewed V and J gene usage, with the strongest effect in regulatory T cells. Between CD3G-deficient patients and healthy controls, the study compared T-cell receptor beta repertoires in sorted regulatory T cells, conventional CD4+ T cells and CD8+ T cells. Peripheral blood mononuclear cells were isolated by Ficoll density separation. A FACSAria cell sorter was used to isolate CD3+ CD8+ CD4- T cells. Within the immunoSEQ assay, multiplex PCR amplified rearranged TRB loci from genomic DNA. Sequencing of the TRB amplicons was done on an Illumina HiSeq platform. Custom algorithms error-filtered the raw sequences and aligned them to reference gene sequences, after which the immunoSEQ online tools were used for analysis. Productive and nonproductive TRB rearrangement frequencies were evaluated among both unique and total sequences. For group comparisons, t tests, Mann-Whitney tests or two-way ANOVA were performed in Prism software.

The rearrangement combines TRBV7-9 with TRBJ1-2; too little of a D gene remains to name it. The source material was CD8+ T cells sorted from blood. This sequence was found in a human donor in good health. At the DNA level, the sequence is TGTGCCAGCAGCTTAGCGAACGCCAATGGCTACACCTTC. It translates as CASSLANANGYTF.